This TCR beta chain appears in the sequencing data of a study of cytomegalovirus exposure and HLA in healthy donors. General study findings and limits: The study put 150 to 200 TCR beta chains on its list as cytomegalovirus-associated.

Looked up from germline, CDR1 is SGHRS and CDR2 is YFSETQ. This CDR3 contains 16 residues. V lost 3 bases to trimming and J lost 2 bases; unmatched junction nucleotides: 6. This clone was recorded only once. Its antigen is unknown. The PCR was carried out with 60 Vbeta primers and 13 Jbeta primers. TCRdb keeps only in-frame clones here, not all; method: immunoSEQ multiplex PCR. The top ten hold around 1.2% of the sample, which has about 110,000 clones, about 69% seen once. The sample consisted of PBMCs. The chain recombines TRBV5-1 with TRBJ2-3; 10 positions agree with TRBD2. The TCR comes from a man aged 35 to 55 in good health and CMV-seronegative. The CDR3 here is CASSWGSGGTTDTQYF. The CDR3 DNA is TGCGCCAGCAGCTGGGGTAGCGGGGGGACCACAGATACGCAGTATTTT. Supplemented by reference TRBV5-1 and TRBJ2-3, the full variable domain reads KAGVTQTPRYLIKTRGQQVTLSCSPISGHRSVSWYQQTPGQGLQFLFEYFSETQRNKGNFPGRFSGRQFSNSRSEMNVSTLELGDSALYLCASSWGSGGTTDTQYFGPGTRLTVL.